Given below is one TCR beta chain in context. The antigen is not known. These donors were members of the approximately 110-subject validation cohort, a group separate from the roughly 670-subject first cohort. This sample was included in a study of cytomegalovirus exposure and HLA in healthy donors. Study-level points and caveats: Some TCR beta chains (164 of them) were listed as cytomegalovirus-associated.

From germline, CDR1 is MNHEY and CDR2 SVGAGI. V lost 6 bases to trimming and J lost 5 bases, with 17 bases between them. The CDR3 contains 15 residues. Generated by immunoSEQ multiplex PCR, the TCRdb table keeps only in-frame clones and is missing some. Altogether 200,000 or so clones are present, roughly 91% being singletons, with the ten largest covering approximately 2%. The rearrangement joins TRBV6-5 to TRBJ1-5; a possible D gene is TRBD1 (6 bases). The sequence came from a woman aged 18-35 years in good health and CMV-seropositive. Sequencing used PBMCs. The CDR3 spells CASRRYEGVDQPQHF. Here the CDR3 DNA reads TGTGCCAGCAGAAGATACGAGGGGGTTGATCAGCCCCAGCATTTT.